Described below is a single TCR beta chain sequence and its context. This CDR3 comprises 12 residues. The germline V gene encodes CDR1 GTSNPN and CDR2 SVGIG (reference sequence). Trimming stripped 1 base from V and 4 bases from J, with 5 bases between. These data come from a study of spatial heterogeneity in lung cancer. Study-wide context: Researchers sequenced follow-up PBMC samples if they had them, and these came a median of roughly 24 months after resection.

Regarding time point: blood at routine non-recurrence follow-up after resection. Whole RNA, isolated from tumor, nontumor lung or frozen PBMC, was sequenced without prior sorting. TCRdb re-analysed the 5' RACE reads in MiXCR, keeping a single row per CDR3 protein. The sample has roughly 110,000 distinct CDR3 sequences; 10% to 12% are singletons. The V and J genes are TRBV30 and TRBJ1-5; D is perhaps TRBD1 (5 bases). The clonotype originates from a female donor with early-stage non-small cell lung cancer. Here the sequenced sample was PBMCs, taken at follow-up. CDR3: CAWSEGNQPQHF. CDR3 sequence (DNA): TGTGCCTGGAGTGAGGGGAATCAGCCCCAGCATTTT.